The next 24 T cell receptor beta chains were all read from a single sample in a study of OX40 agonist ivuxolimab in advanced cancers. The assay was immunoSEQ multiplex PCR, and TCRdb's table has in-frame clones only and misses some. The data hold 35,000 to 55,000 clones, with about 95% observed a single time. The sample was CD4+ or CD8+ T cells sorted from blood, taken in a trial of the OX40 agonist ivuxolimab. Receptor source: an adult with an advanced solid tumor such as melanoma, head and neck, liver or kidney cancer.

The chain is built from TRBV7-3 and TRBJ2-1; TRBD2 is a possible D gene (5 bases). There are 17 residues in the CDR3. V was cut by 2 bases and J by 1 base, with 15 bases left in between. CDR1 and CDR2 (germline): SGHTA, FQGTGA. The CDR3 protein is CASSLPEGGGSYNEQFF. The CDR3 DNA reads as TGTGCCAGCAGCTTACCTGAAGGAGGTGGGTCCTACAATGAGCAGTTCTTC.

The V and J genes are TRBV9 and TRBJ2-2, with 14 bases that match TRBD2. Germline V gene data show CDR1 as SGDLS and CDR2 as YYNGEE. Trimming at V came to 4 bases and at J to 8 bases, leaving 10 bases not matched to a gene. The CDR3 contains 17 residues. The DNA for the CDR3 is TGTGCCAGCAGCACGGGACTAGCGGGAGATCTATTTGGGGAGCTGTTTTTT. This gives the protein CASSTGLAGDLFGELFF. Full variable domain (remainder filled in from reference TRBV9 and TRBJ2-2): DSGVTQTPKHLITATGQRVTLRCSPRSGDLSVYWYQQSLDQGLQFLIQYYNGEERAKGNILERFSAQQFPDLHSELNLSSLELGDSALYFCASSTGLAGDLFGELFFGEGSRLTVL.

This chain uses TRBV7-9 with TRBJ2-7; a possible D gene is TRBD1 (6 bases). CDR3 length: 16 residues. V dropped 2 bases and J dropped 5 bases, with 19 bases sitting between them. CDR1 and CDR2 (germline): SEHNR, FQNEAQ (reference sequence). CDR3 protein: CASSLLGRGILDEQYF. CDR3 nucleotides: TGTGCCAGCAGCTTATTGGGCAGGGGAATACTCGACGAGCAGTACTTC.

J is TRBJ2-3 and V is TRBV11-3; 13 nucleotides line up with TRBD2. The CDR3 consists of 19 residues. Germline trimming cut 1 base from V and 3 bases from J; bases unmatched to any gene: 10. Germline-derived CDR1 and CDR2 are SGHNT and YENEEA. Here the CDR3 reads CASSLGGPWTSGSTDTQYF. CDR3 nucleotide sequence: TGTGCCAGCAGCTTAGGTGGACCGTGGACTAGCGGGAGTACAGATACGCAGTATTTT. Filled out from reference TRBV11-3 and TRBJ2-3, the complete variable domain reads EAGVVQSPRYKIIEKKQPVAFWCNPISGHNTLYWYLQNLGQGPELLIRYENEEAVDDSQLPKDRFSAERLKGVDSTLKIQPAELGDSAVYLCASSLGGPWTSGSTDTQYFGPGTRLTVL.

The chain employs TRBV28 and TRBJ2-3; the D gene is possibly TRBD2 (5 bases). The V end was cut by 6 bases, the J end by 0 bases, with 16 bases between. Germline V gene data show CDR1 as MDHEN and CDR2 as SYDVKM. The CDR3 has 16 residues. CDR3 nucleotide sequence: TGTGCCAGCAGCTTCTCGAGCGGAGCTAGCACAGATACGCAGTATTTT. Translated: CASSFSSGASTDTQYF.

This clone was observed once. This chain uses TRBV27 with TRBJ1-2, with 7 bases matching TRBD1. V lost 4 bases and J lost 6; bases outside the gene matches: 8. The CDR3 length is 14 residues. Germline CDR1 reads MNHEY; CDR2 reads SMNVEV (reference sequence). CDR3 sequence (DNA): TGTGCCAGCAGTTCCTGGACAGGAGGGGATGGCTACACCTTC. It encodes CASSSWTGGDGYTF.

This rearrangement joins TRBV30 to TRBJ1-5; TRBD1 agrees at 7 bases. This CDR3 has 14 residues. The trim removed 2 bases at V and 2 bases at J, leaving 3 bases unmatched. Germline CDR1 reads GTSNPN; CDR2 reads SVGIG (reference sequence). The CDR3 protein is CAWSWGTGNQPQHF. The CDR3 DNA is TGTGCCTGGAGTTGGGGGACAGGCAATCAGCCCCAGCATTTT.

The chain recombines TRBV9 with TRBJ2-7; tentatively, D is TRBD1 (6 bases). Trimming removed 0 bases at V and 0 bases at J, with 10 bases between. Germline V gene data show CDR1 as SGDLS and CDR2 as YYNGEE. CDR3 length: 15 amino acids. The CDR3: CASSVAGESSYEQYF. Here the CDR3 DNA reads TGTGCCAGCAGCGTAGCAGGGGAAAGCTCCTACGAGCAGTACTTC.

The CDR3 sequence is CASSLHFGGDYEQYF. The CDR3 nucleotides are TGTGCCAGCAGTCTCCATTTTGGGGGCGACTACGAGCAGTACTTC. The V gene is TRBV27, the J gene TRBJ2-7; D possibly corresponds to TRBD1 (6 bases). Trimming removed 5 bases from V and 3 bases from J, with 17 bases in between. In germline, CDR1 is MNHEY, CDR2 SMNVEV (reference sequence). This CDR3 spans 15 amino acids.

This clone has only one observation. The rearrangement links TRBV28 to TRBJ2-3; D possibly corresponds to TRBD1 (5 bases). CDR1 is MDHEN and CDR2 is SYDVKM in the germline V gene. This CDR3 contains 13 residues. V was clipped by 6 bases and J by 0 bases, with 7 bases between them. In nucleotides, the CDR3 is TGTGCCAGCAGCCGGACAAGCACAGATACGCAGTATTTT. Translated: CASSRTSTDTQYF.

V usage is TRBV4-2 and J usage is TRBJ1-1; TRBD1 aligns across 8 bases. After removal of 4 bases from V and 5 bases from J, the junction contained 6 bases not matched to a gene. CDR1 and CDR2 from the germline V gene are LGHNA and YNFKEQ. There are 14 residues in the CDR3. The CDR3 nucleotides read TGTGCCAGCAGCCCCCGGACAGGGTCAACTGAAGCTTTCTTT. It yields the protein CASSPRTGSTEAFF.

J is TRBJ1-4 and V is TRBV6-6; D might be TRBD1 (5 bases). The CDR3 covers 13 residues. The germline CDR1 and CDR2 sequences are MNHNY and SVGAGI (reference sequence). V was shortened by 6 bases and J by 5 bases, with 10 bases between the two germline ends. The CDR3 spells CASRFGGNEKLFF. Here the CDR3 DNA reads TGTGCCAGCAGATTCGGGGGGAATGAAAAACTGTTTTTT.

This rearrangement joins TRBV7-9 to TRBJ2-4; TRBD1 aligns across 9 bases. Germline V CDR1 and CDR2: SEHNR, FQNEAQ (reference sequence). This CDR3 has 17 amino acids. Trimming removed 5 bases from V and 6 bases from J; junction bases left unmatched: 14. This chain's CDR3 is CASSHSRDRDLGNIQYF. The CDR3 DNA sequence: TGTGCCAGCAGCCACAGCCGGGACAGGGATTTGGGAAACATTCAGTACTTC.

The chain employs TRBV18 and TRBJ2-7; D remains ambiguous. The CDR3 is made up of 13 amino acids. V was clipped by 3 bases and J by 0 bases, with 6 bases between them. Germline V lookup: CDR1 KGHSH, CDR2 LQKENI. CDR3 loop: CASSPGSSYEQYF. DNA of the CDR3: TGTGCCAGCTCACCGGGTTCCTCCTACGAGCAGTACTTC.

The chain uses TRBV13 and TRBJ1-6; 12 positions match TRBD1. Germline V gives CDR1 PRHDT, CDR2 FYEKMQ (reference sequence). With V trimmed by 4 bases and J by 8 bases, 18 bases remained unmatched. CDR3 size: 20 residues. CDR3: CASSYRFRDRGPITDSPLHF. Here the CDR3 DNA reads TGTGCCAGCAGCTACCGATTCCGGGACAGGGGGCCCATTACGGATTCACCCCTCCACTTT.

This clone was seen only once. The V gene is TRBV27, the J gene TRBJ2-7, with TRBD1 identical over 7 bases. V dropped 6 bases and J dropped 7; count of bases not matched to a gene: 6. There are 12 residues in the CDR3. Germline loops: CDR1 MNHEY, CDR2 SMNVEV (reference sequence). Here the CDR3 reads CASRTGFAEQYF. The CDR3 nucleotides are TGTGCCAGCAGGACAGGGTTTGCGGAGCAGTACTTC.

J is TRBJ2-7 and V is TRBV19; D is possibly TRBD1 (6 bases). Germline V gene lookup returns CDR1 LNHDA and CDR2 SQIVND (reference sequence). The CDR3 has 16 residues. Trimming pared 3 bases from V and 3 bases from J, leaving 18 bases between. The CDR3 protein is CASSIDKAARGYEQYF. Written as DNA, the CDR3 is TGTGCCAGTAGTATCGATAAAGCGGCCAGGGGCTACGAGCAGTACTTC.

The chain has TRBV13 and TRBJ2-4, with TRBD1 matching 11 bases. J gave up 7 bases and V 4 bases, and 6 bases lay outside the gene matches. The CDR3 is 15 amino acids. Germline lookup yields CDR1 PRHDT and CDR2 FYEKMQ (reference sequence). DNA of the CDR3: TGTGCCAGCAGCTCAGAGGGGACAGGGGGGAACATTCAGTACTTC. This encodes CASSSEGTGGNIQYF. Full variable domain (rest looked up from reference TRBV13 and TRBJ2-4): AAGVIQSPRHLIKEKRETATLKCYPIPRHDTVYWYQQGPGQDPQFLISFYEKMQSDKGSIPDRFSAQQFSDYHSELNMSSLELGDSALYFCASSSEGTGGNIQYFGAGTRLSVL.

The V gene is TRBV27, the J gene TRBJ2-1; D gene unclear. Germline CDR1 reads MNHEY; CDR2 reads SMNVEV (reference sequence). Trimming pared 0 bases from V and 8 bases from J, leaving 14 bases between. This CDR3 region has 15 residues. CDR3: CASSLSATHRDEQFF. CDR3 nucleotides: TGTGCCAGCAGTTTATCAGCAACCCATAGGGATGAGCAGTTCTTC.

V gene TRBV10-3 combines with J gene TRBJ2-7; D is unresolved. V lost 3 bases to trimming and J lost 3 bases, with 9 bases between them. Germline values: CDR1 ENHRY, CDR2 SYGVKD. The CDR3 length is 13 residues. CDR3 DNA: TGTGCCATCAGTGATCAATCACACTACGAGCAGTACTTC. It codes for CAISDQSHYEQYF.

J is TRBJ2-1 and V is TRBV11-2; D not resolved. There are 11 residues in the CDR3. Deletions cut 5 bases from V and 6 bases from J, with 5 bases between. The V gene's germline CDR1 is SGHAT and CDR2 FQNNGV. CDR3 sequence (DNA): TGTGCCAGCAGCCCCATCAATGAGCAGTTCTTC. This codes for CASSPINEQFF.

The chain has TRBV9 and TRBJ2-2; 15 nucleotides line up with TRBD2. Trimming removed 0 bases from V and 7 bases from J; junction bases left unmatched: 4. Germline-derived CDR1 and CDR2 are SGDLS and YYNGEE. The CDR3 has 17 residues. CDR3 sequence: CASSVGTSGRAGGELFF. CDR3 nucleotide sequence: TGTGCCAGCAGCGTAGGGACTAGCGGGAGGGCCGGCGGGGAGCTGTTTTTT.

This clone was counted once. The chain links TRBV7-2 to TRBJ1-1, with 8 positions matching TRBD1. The CDR3 is 13 amino acids. Unmatched junction bases numbered 19, after V lost 11 bases and J lost 14 bases. In germline, CDR1 is SGHTA, CDR2 FQGNSA. The CDR3 DNA reads as TGTGCCTCACAGGGGGACCCCTCGATCGGTTGCTTCTTT. The encoded protein is CASQGDPSIGCFF. The whole variable domain, filled in from reference TRBV7-2 and TRBJ1-1, reads GAGVSQSPSNKVTEKGKDVELRCDPISGHTALYWYRQSLGQGLEFLIYFQGNSAPDKSGLPSDRFSAERTGGSVSTLTIQRTQQEDSAVYLCASQGDPSIGCFFGQGTRLTVV.

This sequence joins TRBV2 and TRBJ2-1; 7 bases are shared with TRBD2. Trimming removed 3 bases from V and 0 bases from J; junction bases left unmatched: 14. The CDR3 is made up of 19 amino acids. Germline V gene sequence: CDR1 SNHLY, CDR2 FYNNEI. The chain's CDR3 is CASSERRLAEMGSYNEQFF. CDR3 nucleotides: TGTGCCAGCAGTGAGAGGCGGCTAGCGGAGATGGGCTCCTACAATGAGCAGTTCTTC.